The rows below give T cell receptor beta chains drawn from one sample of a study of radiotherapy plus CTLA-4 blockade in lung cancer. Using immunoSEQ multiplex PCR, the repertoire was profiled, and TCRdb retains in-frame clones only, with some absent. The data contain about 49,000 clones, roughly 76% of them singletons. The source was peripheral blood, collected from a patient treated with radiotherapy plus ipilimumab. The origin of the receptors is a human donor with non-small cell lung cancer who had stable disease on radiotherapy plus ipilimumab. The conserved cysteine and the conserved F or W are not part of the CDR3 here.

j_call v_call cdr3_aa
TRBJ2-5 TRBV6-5 ASRRRDRGQETQY
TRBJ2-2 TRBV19 ASSISQWNTGELF
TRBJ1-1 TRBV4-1 ASSQLQGDTEAF
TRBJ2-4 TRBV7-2 ASSSDRWGIQY
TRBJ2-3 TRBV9 ASSARQGLFSTDTQY
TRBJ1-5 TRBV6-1 ASKLGVRPQH
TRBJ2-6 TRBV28 ASSSPSSGANVLT
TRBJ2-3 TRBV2 ASSEQTSTDTQY
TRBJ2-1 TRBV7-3 ASSLQRSYYNEQF
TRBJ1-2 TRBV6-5 AIGQNYGYT
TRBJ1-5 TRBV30 AWRAQGGNQPQH
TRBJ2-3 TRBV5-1 ASSYRQALTDTQY
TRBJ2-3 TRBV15 ATSRGQPTDTQY
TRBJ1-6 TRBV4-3 ASSQAGRGQPLH
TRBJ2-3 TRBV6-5 ASSYDYRGRTDTQY
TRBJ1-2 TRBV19 ASRPPDREYGYT
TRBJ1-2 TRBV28 ASSASLGQDYGYT
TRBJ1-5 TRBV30 AWSVRGGTGSIQPQH
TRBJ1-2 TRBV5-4 ASSLDLKIRDRDT
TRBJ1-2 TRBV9 ASSVAIFNYGYT
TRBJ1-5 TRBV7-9 ASSLDIGGGQPQH
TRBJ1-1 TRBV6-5 ASSLGQGTTEAF
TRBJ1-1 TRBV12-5 ASGPPGAAPNTEAF
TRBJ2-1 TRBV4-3 ASSQGSGVNNEQF
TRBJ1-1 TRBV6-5 ASFLRGRNTEAF
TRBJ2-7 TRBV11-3 ASSLSLAGSNEQY
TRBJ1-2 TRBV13 ASSLKRDSGYT
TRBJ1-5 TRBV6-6 ASSYGDSNQPQH
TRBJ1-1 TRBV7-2 ASSPRGTEAF
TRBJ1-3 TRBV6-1 ASQEGRRADTIY
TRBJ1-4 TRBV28 ASRPGRFNEKLF
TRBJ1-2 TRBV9 ASSVSTGGYGYT
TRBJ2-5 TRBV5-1 ASSLTSPLRRETQY
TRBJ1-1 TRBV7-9 ASSFLQGVSTEAF
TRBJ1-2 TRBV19 ASSGRVHGYT
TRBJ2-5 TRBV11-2 ASSFMGAGGLARETQY
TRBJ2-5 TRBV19 ASHTPPQEQLGETQY
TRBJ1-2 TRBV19 ASKIYATDFNYGYT
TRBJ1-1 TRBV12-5 ASGLGAGENTEAF
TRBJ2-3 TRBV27 ASSLGQLTDTQY
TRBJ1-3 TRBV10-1 ATHTFKLVCTTGNTIY
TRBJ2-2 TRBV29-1 SVRGVRGTGELF
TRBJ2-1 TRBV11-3 ASSLLNGGVGNEQF
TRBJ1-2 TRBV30 AWSSDPLYGYT
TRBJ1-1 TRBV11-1 ASSLRESVNTEAF
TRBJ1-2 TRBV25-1 ASSNRVAEGYT
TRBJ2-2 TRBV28 ASRGGTGTGELF
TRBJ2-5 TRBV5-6 ASSLKTYLETQY
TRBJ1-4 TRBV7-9 ASKSGGLAEKLF
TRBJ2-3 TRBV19 ASSIEGTGLTDTQY
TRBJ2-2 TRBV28 ASQAGGKPELF
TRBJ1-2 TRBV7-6 ASSPLGRGSDGYT
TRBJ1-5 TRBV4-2 ASSRTRDPRLPQH
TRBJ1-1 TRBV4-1 ASSHEHMNTEAF
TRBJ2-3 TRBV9 ASSVGLAGGTDTQY
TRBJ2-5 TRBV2 ASRQETQY
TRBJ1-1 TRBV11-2 ASSQQGLAF